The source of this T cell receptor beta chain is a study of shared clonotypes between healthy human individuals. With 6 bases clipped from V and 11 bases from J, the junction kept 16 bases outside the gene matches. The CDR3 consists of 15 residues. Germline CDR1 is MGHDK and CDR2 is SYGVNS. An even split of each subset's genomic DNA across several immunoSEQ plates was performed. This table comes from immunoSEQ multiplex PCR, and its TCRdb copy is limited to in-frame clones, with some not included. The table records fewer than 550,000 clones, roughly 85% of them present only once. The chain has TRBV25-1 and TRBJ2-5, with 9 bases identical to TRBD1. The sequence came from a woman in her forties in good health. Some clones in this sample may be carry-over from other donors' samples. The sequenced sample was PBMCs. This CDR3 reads CASSDQQGAAYAQYF. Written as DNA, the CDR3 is TGTGCCAGCAGCGATCAACAGGGGGCAGCCTACGCGCAGTACTTC. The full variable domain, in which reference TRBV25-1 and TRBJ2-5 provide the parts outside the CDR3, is EADIYQTPRYLVIGTGKKITLECSQTMGHDKMYWYQQDPGMELHLIHYSYGVNSTEKGDLSSESTVSRIRTEHFPLTLESARPSHTSQYLCASSDQQGAAYAQYFGPGTRLLVL.